The 28 T cell receptor beta chains below come from one sample, sequenced in a study of CD8 T cells in ankylosing spondylitis. Study conclusions and caveats: Seemingly distinctive of ankylosing spondylitis blood was a TCR beta motif formed by eight highly homologous variants.

For these receptors, no antigen is known. Via MiXCR, TCRdb re-called the 5' RACE reads, giving one row per CDR3 protein. The sample comprises about 440,000 distinct CDR3 sequences, under 20% of which are singletons, and 1% rests with the top ten. Sequencing was performed on blood, either unsorted or a sorted T cell fraction (not recorded which). These receptors all stem from a male donor with ankylosing spondylitis.

This clonotype was observed at least ten times. The rearrangement joins TRBV12-3 or TRBV12-4 to TRBJ1-5, with TRBD1 identical over 9 bases. The junction had 5 bases not matched to a gene; V was cut back by 3 bases and J by 5 bases. The length of the CDR3 is 15 residues. The CDR3 sequence: CASSFRTGAHQPQHF. CDR3 DNA sequence: TGTGCCAGCAGTTTCAGGACAGGGGCGCATCAGCCCCAGCATTTT.

The sample holds a few counts of this clonotype. The V and J genes are TRBV18 and TRBJ1-1; D is unresolved. The CDR3 runs 13 residues. V was cut by 2 bases and J by 4 bases, with 8 bases left in between. CDR1 is KGHSH, CDR2 LQKENI, per germline. The CDR3 sequence is CASSPLGVTEAFF. In nucleotides, the CDR3 is TGTGCCAGCTCACCATTGGGTGTCACTGAAGCTTTCTTT. Filled out from reference TRBV18 and TRBJ1-1, the complete variable domain reads NAGVMQNPRHLVRRRGQEARLRCSPMKGHSHVYWYRQLPEEGLKFMVYLQKENIIDESGMPKERFSAEFPKEGPSILRIQQVVRGDSAAYFCASSPLGVTEAFFGQGTRLTVV.

The chain links TRBV5-1 to TRBJ2-5; D might be TRBD1 or TRBD2, each matching 6 bases. V was clipped by 3 bases and J by 5 bases, with 14 bases between them. The CDR3 consists of 14 residues. The germline CDR1 and CDR2 sequences are SGHRS and YFSETQ. The CDR3 here is CASSYRRGEETQYF. Here the CDR3 DNA reads TGCGCCAGCAGCTACCGGAGGGGGGAGGAGACCCAGTACTTC.

This rearrangement joins TRBV6-5 to TRBJ2-5; TRBD1 aligns across 7 bases. The CDR3 is 15 residues long. Trimming removed 0 bases from V and 5 bases from J; junction bases left unmatched: 6. CDR1 and CDR2 (germline): MNHEY, SVGAGI. This CDR3 reads CASSYSRGPGETQYF. The CDR3 DNA is TGTGCCAGCAGTTACTCGAGGGGGCCGGGTGAGACCCAGTACTTC.

This chain joins TRBV24-1 and TRBJ2-3; 9 positions match TRBD1. Germline CDR1 KGHDR, CDR2 SFDVKD. The V and J ends lost 9 bases and 2 bases, in that order; junction bases with no gene match: 2. This CDR3 has 13 amino acids. As DNA, the CDR3 is TGTGCCACCGGGGACAGGGACACAGATACGCAGTATTTT. Amino acids: CATGDRDTDTQYF.

This rearrangement joins TRBV7-9 to TRBJ2-7; no reliable D call. The CDR3 is 14 amino acids. Germline V gene lookup returns CDR1 SEHNR and CDR2 FQNEAQ (reference sequence). Trimming removed 4 bases from V and 4 bases from J, with 14 bases in between. CDR3 region: CASSSGPPPYEQYF. CDR3 bases: TGTGCCAGCAGCTCGGGCCCCCCTCCGTACGAGCAGTACTTC.

This chain links TRBV4-2 with TRBJ2-3; D is unclear. The CDR3 has 15 residues. The germline CDR1 and CDR2 sequences are LGHNA and YNFKEQ. V lost 1 base to trimming and J lost 2 bases, with 10 bases between them. The CDR3 DNA reads TGTGCCAGCAGCCAAGCGATGGGCCCCACAGATACGCAGTATTTT. It encodes CASSQAMGPTDTQYF.

The gene calls are TRBV4-2 and TRBJ1-6; the D gene is possibly TRBD1 (5 bases). CDR3 length equals 16 residues. V was pared by 0 bases and J by 9 bases, with 15 bases between. Germline V CDR1 and CDR2: LGHNA, YNFKEQ. The CDR3 loop is CASSQDLAGKGSPLHF. CDR3 bases: TGTGCCAGCAGCCAAGATTTGGCAGGGAAGGGTTCACCCCTCCACTTT.

The chain combines TRBV5-1 with TRBJ2-2; 12 bases match TRBD2. V lost 0 bases, J lost 3 bases, and 6 bases stayed unmatched. Germline V CDR1 and CDR2: SGHRS, YFSETQ. This CDR3 comprises 18 residues. The CDR3 bases are TGCGCCAGCAGCTTGGAACTAGCGGGGGGCAAATACACCGGGGAGCTGTTTTTT. Its protein product is CASSLELAGGKYTGELFF.

The chain combines TRBV12-3 or TRBV12-4 with TRBJ1-5; unclear D gene. V lost 4 bases and J 0 bases, leaving 16 bases between the germline ends. The CDR3 runs to 17 residues. CDR3: CASSSRLTPDSNQPQHF. The CDR3 DNA follows: TGTGCCAGCAGTTCACGGCTGACCCCTGATAGCAATCAGCCCCAGCATTTT.

V is TRBV6-4 and J is TRBJ1-2; TRBD1 might be the D (6 bases). The V and J ends lost 2 bases and 4 bases respectively, with 17 bases between them. The germline CDR1 and CDR2 sequences are MRHNA and SNTAGT. The CDR3 runs 16 residues. The chain's CDR3 is CASSDQSRQEGYGYTF. For the CDR3, the DNA is TGTGCCAGCAGTGACCAGTCTAGACAGGAAGGCTATGGCTACACCTTC.

In this sample, this clonotype turned up a few times. The chain combines TRBV6-4 with TRBJ1-5; TRBD1 might be the D (6 bases). CDR3 length equals 16 residues. The V end was cut by 2 bases, the J end by 1 base, with 12 bases between. Germline CDR1 reads MRHNA; CDR2 reads SNTAGT. As DNA, the CDR3 is TGTGCCAGCAGTGACCCGGGGGCAGTAAGCAATCAGCCCCAGCATTTT. Its translation is CASSDPGAVSNQPQHF.

The V gene is TRBV30, the J gene TRBJ1-1; TRBD1 might be the D (6 bases). This CDR3 is 14 amino acids long. V was clipped by 8 bases and J by 1 base, with 17 bases between them. The germline V gene has CDR1 GTSNPN and CDR2 SVGIG (reference sequence). The CDR3 bases are TGTGCCCCACATAGGGGGGTTCGGAACACTGAAGCTTTCTTT. It translates to CAPHRGVRNTEAFF.

The chain couples TRBV12-3 or TRBV12-4 to TRBJ2-1, with 9 bases fitting TRBD2. The V and J ends lost 7 bases and 0 bases, in that order; junction bases with no gene match: 13. The CDR3 has 18 amino acids. DNA for the CDR3: TGTGCCAGCAAATTAGGTAGCGGGGGTTCGAGCTCCTACAATGAGCAGTTCTTC. This sequence encodes CASKLGSGGSSSYNEQFF.

This clonotype turned up a few times. The gene calls are TRBV2 and TRBJ2-2, with D unclear. Looked up from germline, CDR1 is SNHLY and CDR2 is FYNNEI. V was pared by 4 bases and J by 2 bases, with 17 bases between. The CDR3 extends over 17 amino acids. CDR3 in amino acids: CASSVVNGQKNTGELFF. The DNA of the CDR3 is TGTGCCAGCAGTGTGGTTAACGGCCAGAAAAACACCGGGGAGCTGTTTTTT. Complete variable domain (other parts from reference TRBV2 and TRBJ2-2): EPEVTQTPSHQVTQMGQEVILRCVPISNHLYFYWYRQILGQKVEFLVSFYNNEISEKSEIFDDQFSVERPDGSNFTLKIRSTKLEDSAMYFCASSVVNGQKNTGELFFGEGSRLTVL.

The chain employs TRBV11-2 and TRBJ2-3, with 9 positions matching TRBD2. CDR3 length: 15 residues. CDR1 is SGHAT and CDR2 is FQNNGV in the germline V gene. V was pared by 5 bases and J by 3 bases, with 6 bases of the junction left unmatched. The CDR3 loop is CASSLRLAVTDTQYF. CDR3 DNA: TGTGCCAGCAGCCTGCGACTAGCGGTTACAGATACGCAGTATTTT.

This chain connects TRBV18 to TRBJ1-5; D is unclear. The CDR3 contains 14 residues. Trimming took 4 bases from V and 5 from J, leaving 12 bases between them. CDR1 is KGHSH, CDR2 LQKENI, per germline. The CDR3 here is CASSRLGVDQPQHF. In DNA, the CDR3 is TGTGCCAGCTCACGCCTCGGGGTCGATCAGCCCCAGCATTTT.

The sample holds a few counts of this clonotype. The chain employs TRBV6-1 and TRBJ1-6; TRBD1 agrees at 11 bases. The CDR3 is 16 residues long. The V and J ends lost 5 bases and 5 bases, in that order; junction bases with no gene match: 5. The germline V gene encodes CDR1 MNHNS and CDR2 SASEGT. The CDR3 DNA reads TGTGCCAGCAGTCCCCGGACAGGGGGCAATAATTCACCCCTCCACTTT. This gives the protein CASSPRTGGNNSPLHF.

This clonotype was seen a few times. The rearrangement uses TRBV2 and TRBJ1-2; 7 bases line up with TRBD1. CDR3 length: 15 amino acids. Unmatched junction bases numbered 7, after V lost 2 bases and J lost 4 bases. Germline CDR1 SNHLY, CDR2 FYNNEI. CDR3 in DNA: TGTGCCAGCAGTGAACTCCCCCAGGGGGTCTATGGCTACACCTTC. This sequence encodes CASSELPQGVYGYTF.

This clonotype was picked up a small number of times. The rearrangement uses TRBV5-6 and TRBJ2-1; 7 bases agree with TRBD1. This CDR3 has 13 residues. Germline V lookup: CDR1 SGHDT, CDR2 YYEEEE. V lost 0 bases, J lost 16 bases, and 10 bases stayed unmatched. CDR3 DNA sequence: TGTGCCAGCAGCTTGGACCCCCGGACAGGACTCTTCTTC. Protein sequence: CASSLDPRTGLFF.

This clonotype came up many times. This chain connects TRBV29-1 to TRBJ2-3; either TRBD1 or TRBD2 may supply D (7 bases each). Germline-derived CDR1 and CDR2 are SQVTM and ANQGSEA. The CDR3 sequence is 17 residues long. V was clipped by 3 bases and J by 6 bases, with 25 bases between them. In nucleotides, the CDR3 is TGCAGCGTTGAGGCACCAACGCACAGGGGAGCGGGGGATACGCAGTATTTT. Encoded protein: CSVEAPTHRGAGDTQYF.

This clonotype was seen a few times. V gene TRBV5-1 combines with J gene TRBJ1-2; D may be TRBD1 (5 bases). V was cut by 4 bases and J by 0 bases, with 16 bases left in between. Germline CDR1 is SGHRS and CDR2 is YFSETQ. This CDR3 region has 16 residues. The CDR3: CASSLGDGPSNYGYTF. CDR3 nucleotide sequence: TGCGCCAGCAGCCTGGGGGACGGACCCTCTAACTATGGCTACACCTTC.

This clonotype occurred a few times. The V and J genes are TRBV6-5 and TRBJ1-4; D is unclear. The germline V gene encodes CDR1 MNHEY and CDR2 SVGAGI. This CDR3 has 15 amino acids. V gave up 2 bases and J gave up 2 bases, with 9 bases separating them. The CDR3 nucleotides are TGTGCCAGCAGTTACGAGGCAGTTACTAATGAAAAACTGTTTTTT. Translating it yields CASSYEAVTNEKLFF.

This clonotype was found a few times. This chain uses TRBV3-1 with TRBJ1-1; weak D call: TRBD1 (5 bases). The germline V and J ends were trimmed by 4 bases and 3 bases, with 12 bases remaining between them. This CDR3 comprises 14 residues. Germline V gene data show CDR1 as LGHDT and CDR2 as YNNKEL (reference sequence). The CDR3 region is CASSPLEGHTEAFF. The CDR3 DNA reads TGTGCCAGCAGCCCGCTGGAGGGGCACACTGAAGCTTTCTTT.

The rearrangement uses TRBV20-1 and TRBJ2-3; D is perhaps TRBD2 (5 bases). Per the germline V gene, CDR1 is DFQATT and CDR2 is SNEGSKA (reference sequence). The CDR3 has 15 amino acids. V lost 2 bases and J 0 bases, leaving 12 bases between the germline ends. The DNA for the CDR3 is TGCAGTGCTAGAAGACTATCTTCTAGCACAGATACGCAGTATTTT. Amino acid sequence: CSARRLSSSTDTQYF.

V gene TRBV25-1 combines with J gene TRBJ1-6; D remains ambiguous. Germline-derived CDR1 and CDR2 are MGHDK and SYGVNS. The CDR3 spans 13 residues. Between the trimmed V and J ends, which lost 7 bases and 3 bases, there was a span of 7 bases. The CDR3 DNA reads as TGTGCCAGCACGGGTTTCTATAATTCACCCCTCCACTTT. This codes for CASTGFYNSPLHF.

This clonotype was counted many times. The chain carries TRBV19 and TRBJ2-7; D is ambiguous. Trimming left V 3 bases short and J 3 bases short, with 12 bases between. Germline loops: CDR1 LNHDA, CDR2 SQIVND (reference sequence). The CDR3 is 14 residues long. The CDR3 nucleotides are TGTGCCAGTAGTATTAGATCAGAATTCTACGAGCAGTACTTC. Translating gives CASSIRSEFYEQYF.

This chain joins TRBV4-3 and TRBJ2-5, with 10 bases identical to TRBD2. CDR1 is LGHNA and CDR2 is YSLEER in the germline V gene. This CDR3 comprises 16 residues. Losses at the gene ends were 1 base for V and 6 bases for J; bases not matched to a gene: 8. CDR3 bases: TGCGCCAGCAGCCAAGTGGGGAGCGGGGGGGGAAAGACCCAGTACTTC. Translated, it gives CASSQVGSGGGKTQYF.